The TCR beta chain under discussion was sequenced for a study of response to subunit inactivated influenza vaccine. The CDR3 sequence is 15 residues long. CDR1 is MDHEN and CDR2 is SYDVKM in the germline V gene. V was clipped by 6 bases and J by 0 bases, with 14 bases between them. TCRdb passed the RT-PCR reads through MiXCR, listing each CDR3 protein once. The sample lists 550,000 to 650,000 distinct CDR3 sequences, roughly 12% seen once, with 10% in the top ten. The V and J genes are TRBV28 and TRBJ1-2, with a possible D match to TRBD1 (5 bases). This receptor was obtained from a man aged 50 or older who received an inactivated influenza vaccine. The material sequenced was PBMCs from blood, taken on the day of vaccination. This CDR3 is CASRPKPGPNYGYTF. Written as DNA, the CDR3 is TGTGCCAGCAGACCTAAACCGGGACCTAACTATGGCTACACCTTC.